Listed below are T cell receptor beta chains from one sample, sequenced in a study of blood T cell repertoires in COVID-19. Measured with immunoSEQ multiplex PCR; TCRdb has only the in-frame clones, and not every one. The sample records over 150,000 clones, roughly 80% being singletons. Sample: peripheral blood. The source of these receptors is a woman aged 80 or over with COVID-19, enrolled during active disease. Both conserved end residues are part of each CDR3. A D gene is named only where the DNA matches it firmly. Part of the rows lack a size; the others show once, few, many or a class for expanded clones.

V gene	clone size	J gene	D gene	CDR3 protein	CDR3 DNA
TRBV9	once	TRBJ1-1	TRBD1	CASSSRTGGYTEAFF	TGTGCCAGCAGCTCACGGACAGGGGGATACACTGAAGCTTTCTTT
TRBV5-5	-	TRBJ1-2	-	CASSLGSGSRRSYTF	TGTGCCAGCAGCTTGGGAAGCGGCAGTCGTCGAAGCTACACCTTC
TRBV2	-	TRBJ2-1	TRBD2	CASSENRLAGVGAYNEQFF	TGTGCCAGCAGTGAGAATAGACTAGCGGGAGTAGGGGCCTACAATGAGCAGTTCTTC
TRBV28	many	TRBJ1-1	-	CASSTGNTEAFF	TGTGCCAGCAGTACAGGTAACACTGAAGCTTTCTTT
TRBV10-1	-	TRBJ1-5	-	CASSESMGPEDQPQHF	TGCGCCAGCAGTGAGTCGATGGGGCCAGAAGATCAGCCCCAGCATTTT
TRBV30	-	TRBJ1-2	-	CAWSVPDSYGYTF	TGTGCCTGGAGTGTACCGGACAGCTATGGCTACACCTTC
TRBV5-1	-	TRBJ1-3	TRBD1	CASSQAGGTGSGNTIYF	TGCGCCAGCAGCCAAGCTGGCGGGACAGGATCTGGAAACACCATATATTTT
TRBV6-2/TRBV6-3	-	TRBJ2-1	-	CASSYGPGVEQFF	TGTGCCAGCAGTTACGGGCCAGGGGTTGAGCAGTTCTTC
TRBV3-1/TRBV3-2	-	TRBJ1-4	TRBD1	CASSPGDRRKLFF	TGTGCCAGCAGCCCAGGGGACAGACGGAAACTGTTTTTT
TRBV4-3	once	TRBJ2-7	-	CASSQDSIRGYEQYF	TGCGCCAGCAGCCAAGATAGCATTCGGGGCTACGAGCAGTACTTC
TRBV19	-	TRBJ1-2	TRBD1	CASTSDRASRGYTF	TGTGCCAGTACCTCGGACAGGGCCAGTCGGGGCTACACCTTC
TRBV10-3	-	TRBJ2-7	-	CAIRDNSYEQYF	TGTGCCATCAGGGACAACTCCTACGAGCAGTACTTC
TRBV7-8	-	TRBJ1-5	TRBD1	CASSFLTGVDQPQHF	TGTGCCAGCAGCTTCCTGACAGGGGTTGATCAGCCCCAGCATTTT
TRBV11-2	-	TRBJ2-1	-	CASSLDRGSYNEQFF	TGTGCCAGCAGCTTAGATCGGGGCTCCTACAATGAGCAGTTCTTC
TRBV5-1	-	TRBJ1-2	-	CASSLTGYDKGYTF	TGCGCCAGCAGCTTGACAGGATACGACAAGGGCTACACCTTC
TRBV28	once	TRBJ2-7	TRBD2	CASSFPRSGRAYEQYF	TGTGCCAGCAGTTTCCCCCGTAGCGGGAGAGCCTACGAGCAGTACTTC
TRBV30	-	TRBJ1-1	-	CAWSVGVDTEAFF	TGTGCCTGGAGTGTCGGGGTGGACACTGAAGCTTTCTTT
TRBV7-2	-	TRBJ2-7	TRBD2	CASSFRTSGGETYEQYF	TGTGCCAGCAGCTTCCGGACTAGCGGGGGGGAGACCTACGAGCAGTACTTC
TRBV27	-	TRBJ2-7	TRBD2	CASSFGLGNEQYF	TGTGCCAGCAGTTTCGGACTAGGGAACGAGCAGTACTTC
TRBV5-1	-	TRBJ2-5	TRBD2	CASSSASGSRETQYF	TGCGCCAGCAGCTCCGCTAGCGGGAGTAGAGAGACCCAGTACTTC
TRBV5-4	-	TRBJ1-4	-	CASSLGQHNEKLFF	TGTGCCAGCAGCTTGGGACAGCATAATGAAAAACTGTTTTTT
TRBV5-1	-	TRBJ2-5	-	CASSLAGTQETQYF	TGCGCCAGCAGCTTGGCCGGGACTCAAGAGACCCAGTACTTC
TRBV2	few	TRBJ2-7	TRBD2	CASSEALLAGGDTYEQYF	TGTGCCAGCAGTGAAGCGCTGCTAGCGGGGGGCGACACTTACGAGCAGTACTTC
TRBV7-6	-	TRBJ2-7	-	CASSLGQFSTYEQYF	TGTGCCAGCAGCTTAGGACAGTTCTCCACTTACGAGCAGTACTTC
TRBV7-2	-	TRBJ1-1	TRBD1	CASSLRTGGFEAFF	TGTGCCAGCAGCTTAAGGACAGGGGGCTTTGAAGCTTTCTTT
TRBV28	-	TRBJ1-5	-	CASSPPGQPQHF	TGTGCCAGCAGCCCCCCAGGACAGCCCCAGCATTTT
TRBV5-1	-	TRBJ1-2	-	CASSPDSSYGYTF	TGCGCCAGCAGCCCTGACAGTTCCTATGGCTACACCTTC
TRBV10-3	-	TRBJ2-5	TRBD1	CAIRGDRGRETQYF	TGTGCCATCAGGGGGGACAGGGGAAGAGAGACCCAGTACTTC
TRBV2	-	TRBJ1-4	-	CASKLRVSHEKLFF	TGTGCCAGCAAACTCCGGGTCAGTCATGAAAAACTGTTTTTT
TRBV6-5	-	TRBJ2-7	-	CASSWAGLYEQYF	TGTGCCAGCAGTTGGGCAGGCCTCTACGAGCAGTACTTC
TRBV6-5	few	TRBJ1-2	-	CASSYSALAGAYGYTF	TGTGCCAGCAGTTACTCGGCTCTGGCAGGGGCCTATGGCTACACCTTC
TRBV25-1	-	TRBJ1-1	TRBD1	CASSEIGTGATEAFF	TGTGCCAGCAGTGAGATAGGGACAGGGGCCACTGAAGCTTTCTTT
TRBV6-6	-	TRBJ1-2	-	CASSYHRVDYGYTF	TGTGCCAGCAGTTACCACAGGGTCGACTATGGCTACACCTTC
TRBV19	-	TRBJ1-4	TRBD1	CASGTGRATNEKLFF	TGTGCCAGTGGGACAGGGAGAGCAACTAATGAAAAACTGTTTTTT
TRBV5-5	-	TRBJ2-2	-	CASSLDWGVTTGELFF	TGTGCCAGCAGCTTGGACTGGGGGGTCACCACCGGGGAGCTGTTTTTT
TRBV5-1	-	TRBJ2-3	TRBD2	CASSLAGTSGTDTQYF	TGCGCCAGCAGCTTGGCCGGGACTAGCGGCACAGATACGCAGTATTTT
TRBV30	once	TRBJ2-3	TRBD2	CAWASGGDTQYF	TGTGCCTGGGCTAGCGGGGGGGATACGCAGTATTTT
TRBV24-1	-	TRBJ2-3	TRBD1	CATQTGGTDTQYF	TGTGCCACACAAACAGGGGGCACAGATACGCAGTATTTT
TRBV6-2/TRBV6-3	-	TRBJ2-6	TRBD1	CASSYDRATQSVLTF	TGTGCCAGCAGTTACGACAGGGCGACCCAGAGCGTCCTGACTTTC
TRBV12-3/TRBV12-4	-	TRBJ2-5	TRBD1	CASSLDRGETQYF	TGTGCCAGCAGCTTGGACAGGGGGGAGACCCAGTACTTC
TRBV24-1	once	TRBJ2-1	TRBD1	CATSDVRWDRGYNEQFF	TGTGCCACCAGTGATGTCCGATGGGACAGGGGCTACAATGAGCAGTTCTTC